This TCR beta chain was observed in a study of cytomegalovirus exposure and HLA in healthy donors. Whole-study results and caveats: Versus the approximately 720-donor mean, an Asian-associated ancestry cluster reportedly showed fewer N-insertions in a later analysis. According to an earlier analysis, most TCR beta V segments yielded productive rearrangements about 90% or about 30% of the time.

In the PCR, 60 Vbeta and 13 Jbeta primers were used. The assay was immunoSEQ multiplex PCR, and TCRdb's table has in-frame clones only and misses some. The data contain some 150,000 clones, more than 75% of them singletons. Healthy bone marrow donors supplied every sample. With respect to this clone: The antigen is undetermined.

The CDR3 is 15 amino acids. V lost 2 bases to trimming and J lost 1 base, with 11 bases between them. Germline CDR1 and CDR2: SGHDN and FVKESK. The chain uses TRBV14 and TRBJ1-1; possibly TRBD1 for D (5 bases). The sequence was obtained from a woman in her forties or fifties in good health and CMV-seropositive. Source material: PBMCs. CDR3 amino acids: CASSQRGGKNTEAFF. CDR3 nucleotides: TGTGCCAGCAGCCAACGCGGGGGGAAGAACACTGAAGCTTTCTTT.